This TCR beta chain was recorded in a study of regulatory T cells. CDR1 SEHNR and CDR2 FQNEAQ come from the germline V gene (reference sequence). Trimming cost V 1 base and J 2 bases, with 2 bases left between them. CDR3 length: 12 residues. Whole-study results and caveats: Hydrophobic residues at CDR3 positions 6 and 7 were enriched in conventional CD4+ T cells of CD3G-deficient patients.

Turning to this clone: Its matching antigen is unknown.

All CD3G-deficient patients showed autoimmunity, more severe in two. Patients aged 2 to 39 years had fewer naive and more memory CD4+ and CD8+ T cells. Primers: 52 TRBV forward and 13 TRBJ reverse. Sequencing was performed with immunoSEQ multiplex PCR; in TCRdb, only in-frame clones are kept and a portion is missing. The sample contains about 30,000 clones, approximately 90% of which appear only once. The J gene is TRBJ1-1, the V gene TRBV7-9; unclear D gene. The sample taken for sequencing was conventional CD4+ T cells sorted from blood. The clonotype originates from a person under 35 with CD3G deficiency. The CDR3 nucleotides are TGTGCCAGCAGCTTAGACAACACTGAAGCTTTCTTT. Translated, it gives CASSLDNTEAFF.